What follows are 2 T cell receptor beta chains derived from one specimen sequenced in a study of regulatory T cells in long-lasting Graves disease. As to time point: newly diagnosed GD, antithyroid drugs for less than 3 months. PBMC-extracted RNA yielded the TCR library. With iRepertoire HTBI primers and Arm-PCR of CDR3 regions, TCR beta libraries were built. TCRdb used MiXCR to reprocess the multiplex PCR reads, holding one entry per CDR3 protein. Among roughly 500,000 distinct CDR3 sequences listed, 9.5% to 15% were seen once. These data were likewise used in another study, on T cells in Graves' hyperthyroidism and ophthalmopathy.

The specimen comprised peripheral blood mononuclear cells (PBMCs), sampled at new diagnosis, from a patient treated with antithyroid drugs. Receptor source: a woman under 40 with Graves disease.

This clonotype came up many times. The chain joins TRBV11-3 to TRBJ1-1; D is undetermined. This CDR3 is built from 14 residues. V lost 3 bases to trimming and J lost 1 base, with 9 bases between them. Looked up from germline, CDR1 is SGHNT and CDR2 is YENEEA. CDR3 loop: CASSFRSGNTEAFF. The CDR3 DNA reads TGTGCCAGCAGCTTCAGGTCAGGGAACACTGAAGCTTTCTTT.

This clonotype is judged medium-sized. The gene calls are TRBV7-2 and TRBJ2-3; D gene uncertain. Germline-derived CDR1 and CDR2 are SGHTA and FQGNSA. This CDR3 is 15 amino acids long. The ends were cut back, 5 bases at V and 5 bases at J, with 17 bases in the middle. In DNA, the CDR3 is TGTGCCAGCAGCCGACGAGCAGGATGGGTAGATACGCAGTATTTT. Protein sequence: CASSRRAGWVDTQYF.